This T cell receptor (beta chain) was retrieved from a study of glioma-infiltrating T cells. The length of the CDR3 is 17 residues. Germline V gene data show CDR1 as MNHEY and CDR2 as SVGAGI. V shed 3 bases and J shed 0 bases, with 14 bases lying between them. Many counts were recorded for this clonotype. The iRepertoire nested amplicon-rescue multiplex PCR amplified TCR alpha and beta CDR3s from RNA. TCRdb processed the multiplex PCR reads anew with MiXCR; each CDR3 protein has one entry. Altogether about 400,000 distinct CDR3 sequences are present, 41% being singletons, with the ten largest covering around 12%.

The clonotype originates from a human donor with low-grade glioma or glioblastoma, undergoing nonglioma brain surgery, or in good health (not recorded which). The sequenced sample consisted of glioma tissue, nonneoplastic brain tissue, or PBMCs (not recorded which). The chain links TRBV6-5 to TRBJ2-2; D gene unclear. This CDR3 reads CASSYRWRPTNTGELFF. In DNA form, the CDR3 reads TGTGCCAGCAGTTATAGGTGGCGACCTACGAACACCGGGGAGCTGTTTTTT.